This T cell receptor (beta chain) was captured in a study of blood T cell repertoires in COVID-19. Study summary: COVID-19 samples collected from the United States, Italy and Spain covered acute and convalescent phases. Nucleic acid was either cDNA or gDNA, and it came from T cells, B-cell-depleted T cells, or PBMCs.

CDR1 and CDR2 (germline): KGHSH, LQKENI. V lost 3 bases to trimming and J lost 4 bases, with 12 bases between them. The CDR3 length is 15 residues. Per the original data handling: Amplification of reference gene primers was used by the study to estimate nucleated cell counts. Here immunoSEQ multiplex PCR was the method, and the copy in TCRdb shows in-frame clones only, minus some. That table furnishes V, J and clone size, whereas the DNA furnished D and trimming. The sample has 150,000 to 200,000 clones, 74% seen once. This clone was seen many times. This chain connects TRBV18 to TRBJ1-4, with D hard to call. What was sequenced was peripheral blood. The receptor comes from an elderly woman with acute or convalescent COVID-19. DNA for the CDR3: TGTGCCAGCTCACCGTCCTCCCGAGGTAATGAAAAACTGTTTTTT. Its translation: CASSPSSRGNEKLFF.